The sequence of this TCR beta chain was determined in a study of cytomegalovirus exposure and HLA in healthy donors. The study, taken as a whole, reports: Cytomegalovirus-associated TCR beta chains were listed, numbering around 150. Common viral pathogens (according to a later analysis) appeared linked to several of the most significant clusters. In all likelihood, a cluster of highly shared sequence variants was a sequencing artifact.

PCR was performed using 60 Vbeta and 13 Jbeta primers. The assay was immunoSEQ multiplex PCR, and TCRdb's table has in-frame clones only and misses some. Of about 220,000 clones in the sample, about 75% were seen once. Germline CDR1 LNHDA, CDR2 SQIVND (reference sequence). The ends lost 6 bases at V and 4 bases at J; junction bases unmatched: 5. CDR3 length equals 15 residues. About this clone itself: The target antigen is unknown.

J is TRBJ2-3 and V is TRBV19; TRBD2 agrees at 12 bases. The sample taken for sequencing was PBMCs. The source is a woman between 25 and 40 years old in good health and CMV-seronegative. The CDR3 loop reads CASRSTSGSADTQYF. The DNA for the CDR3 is TGTGCCAGTAGATCGACTAGCGGGAGTGCAGATACGCAGTATTTT.